The present T cell receptor (beta chain) was sequenced within a study of cytomegalovirus exposure and HLA in healthy donors. As for this clone: Its specificity is unknown.

Study results and limitations: Some public TCRs appeared in many individuals, while most sequences were rare. The classifier, whose performance was assessed in both the original and validation cohorts, reportedly diagnosed cytomegalovirus status with high specificity and sensitivity. Earlier analysis found most TCR beta V segments productive about 90% or about 30% of the time.

The PCR had 60 Vbeta and 13 Jbeta primers. Here immunoSEQ multiplex PCR was the method, and the copy in TCRdb shows in-frame clones only, minus some. The data show roughly 36,000 clones, with 70% to 85% seen just once and 6.3% held by the top ten. The material sequenced was PBMCs. This receptor was identified in a man aged 25-45 years in good health and CMV-seronegative.

This CDR3 reads CAWRGPGLNPYNEQFF. CDR3 DNA: TGTGCCTGGCGCGGACCGGGACTAAACCCCTACAATGAGCAGTTCTTC. The V and J genes are TRBV30 and TRBJ2-1; 7 positions agree with TRBD2. Germline V lookup: CDR1 GTSNPN, CDR2 SVGIG (reference sequence). The CDR3 has 16 amino acids. The V gene end was trimmed by 5 bases and the J gene end by 2 bases; junction bases not matched to a gene: 12. The full variable domain, completed using reference TRBV30 and TRBJ2-1, is SQTIHQWPATLVQPVGSPLSLECTVEGTSNPNLYWYRQAAGRGLQLLFYSVGIGQISSEVPQNLSASRPQDRQFILSSKKLLLSDSGFYLCAWRGPGLNPYNEQFFGPGTRLTVL.